This T cell receptor (beta chain) was observed in a study of identical twins (dated by TCRdb to 2016 to 2018). Study-level background: To test whether fetal clonotypes persist, the study used deep sequencing on TCR alpha and beta repertoires from monozygotic twins, unrelated adults of various ages, and cord blood. To rule out contamination, replicate twin experiments were performed at different times with different library preparation protocols.

Study-level results and caveats: Fewer insertions were carried by abundant cord blood beta clonotypes; a weaker similar trend was observed in young adult naive repertoires, while no such trend was observed in memory repertoires. Compared with coincidental sharing between unrelated individuals, an excess of low generation-probability sequences was observed among out-of-frame TCR alpha sequences shared between twins. Conclusions relied on cross-sectional statistical analysis, since the same donors could not be followed over many years. Zero-insertion analyses could be partly confounded by invariant T cells such as MAIT and iNKT, although diverse VJ usage argued against such confounding for most clonotypes. Recombination models systematically underestimated out-of-frame TCR alpha sharing in monozygotic twins but agreed with sharing between unrelated individuals. Excess twin sharing in beta out-of-frame sequences was weaker because fewer shared sequences lowered the signal-to-noise ratio.

Library method: 5' RACE. Sequencing was performed on an Illumina HiSeq 2000. Template switching introduced a universal primer binding site; the final cDNA contained a unique molecular identifier, enabling accurate counting of TCR cDNA molecules. Specific primers in the conserved constant-segment region were used to synthesize first-strand cDNA for the TCR alpha and beta chains. Each cDNA library was double barcoded, with a SMART-Mk sample barcode plus Illumina barcodes, to control for contamination. Two successive PCR steps introduced TruSeq adapter sequences along with Illumina sample barcodes. TCR alpha and beta cDNA libraries were sequenced on the Illumina HiSeq platform with custom primers. Per the original workflow: MiGEC processed the raw reads to extract unique molecular identifiers, while MiXCR was used to determine the CDR3 positions. For each individual, recombination models were inferred using an EM algorithm with the repgenHMM and IGoR tools. The tcR package in R was used for shared clonotype analysis, with sharing normalized by the product of cloneset sizes. To study raw recombination without the effects of thymic and clonal selection, out-of-frame nonproductive sequences were analyzed. The public reads were run again by TCRdb, first through fastp at Q25 and then through MiXCR, and only productive beta chains were kept. CDR3 protein duplicates are merged, each entry listing the most common genes and DNA. What appears here as the V and J calls and clone size reflects TCRdb's work, not the paper's. This sample holds approximately 190,000 distinct CDR3 sequences; 15% were observed only once. The ten largest clones take up less than 45% of the sample.

Only healthy Caucasian donors were included. The twin cohort consisted of three pairs of female monozygotic twins, all aged about 18 to 29 years. Positive isolation kits from Invitrogen were used to isolate CD4+ and CD8+ T cell populations. The germline V gene yields SQVTM for CDR1 and ANQGSEA for CDR2. The CDR3 holds 14 amino acids from the cysteine to the phenylalanine. Solely the CDR3 DNA is kept, with 42 bases framed from the first base. V was cut back by 4 bases and J by 0 bases, leaving a gap of 11 bases between them. There are many counts of this clonotype. What antigen it recognizes has not been identified. No qualities accompany the bases; no much larger clone lies one base away. In addition, the sample was reused for a study of T cells expressing NK-cell markers. As that second paper reports: Fewer than ten donors provided sorted CD3+CD56+NKG2C+, CD3+CD56+NKG2C- and CD3+CD56-NKG2C+ T-cell subsets, whose TCR beta-chain repertoires were profiled. Seven of the eight sequenced donors were HCMV-seropositive and one was HCMV-seronegative. To restrict sorting to alphabetaTCR-expressing T cells, an anti-gammadeltaTCR antibody was added in several experiments. In a handful of donors, the dominant CD3+CD56+NKG2C+ clonotypes were among the top 10 CD8+ clonotypes and accounted for roughly 1.0-8% of CD8+ T cells. Those dominant clonotypes were again the most abundant among CD3+CD56-NKG2C+ cells in a few donors, at roughly 25-60.1%. Whether the expanded NKG2C-expressing T cell clones were specific for HCMV antigens remained unclear. Randomly selected healthy volunteers, three men and five women, were used as the eight sequenced donors. A commercial ELISA kit detecting HCMV-specific IgG in serum was used to determine HCMV serostatus. Reads were demultiplexed and grouped by UMI with MIGEC, and clonotypes were assembled and quantified with MiTCR. To remove erroneous sequences, TCR cDNA sequences were retained only when supported by two or more reads. The tcR package was used for downstream repertoire analysis, and clonotypes were matched between fractions using CDR3 nucleotide sequence together with V segment. VDJmatch was used to annotate antigen specificity against VDJdb, with one amino acid substitution in CDR3 permitted.

The sequenced sample consisted of CD8+ T cells sorted from blood. In this chain, TRBV29-1 is recombined with TRBJ2-3, with a tentative D call of TRBD1 or TRBD2, each matching 5 bases. This sequence originates from a woman aged 18-29 years in good health. The nucleotides read TGCAGCGTTGCCGGGGACGGTAGCACAGATACGCAGTATTTT. Protein translation: CSVAGDGSTDTQYF.